Following are 15 T cell receptor beta chains from one sample sequenced in a study of shared clonotypes between healthy human individuals. Naive-designated CD8 cells lacked CD45RO, were positively enriched for CCR7, and omitted terminally differentiated effector memory CD45RA+ cells. Produced via immunoSEQ multiplex PCR; TCRdb's table is partial and in-frame only. The sample has about 2,200,000 clones; just over 90% are singletons. Sequencing was carried out using naive CD8+ T cells from PBMCs. Every receptor here comes from a man younger than 35 in good health. Some clones in this sample may be carry-over from other donors' samples.

This sequence joins TRBV7-3 and TRBJ2-1, with D perhaps matching TRBD2 (6 bases). The ends were cut back, 10 bases at V and 8 bases at J, with 21 bases in the middle. Germline values: CDR1 SGHTA, CDR2 FQGTGA. CDR3 length: 14 amino acids. CDR3 sequence (DNA): TGTGCCACGTCTCTACTCGCGGGGTGGGATGAGCAGTTCTTC. Its translation: CATSLLAGWDEQFF.

The chain couples TRBV7-6 to TRBJ2-3, with 11 bases lining up with TRBD2. Germline V gene data show CDR1 as SGHVS and CDR2 as FNYEAQ. The CDR3 totals 18 residues. The V and J ends lost 2 bases and 0 bases, in that order; junction bases with no gene match: 7. The CDR3 protein is CASSLLAGGPRSTDTQYF. In DNA form, the CDR3 reads TGTGCCAGCAGCTTACTAGCGGGAGGCCCAAGAAGCACAGATACGCAGTATTTT.

This chain uses TRBV7-9 with TRBJ2-1; 13 nucleotides agree with TRBD2. This CDR3 has 15 amino acids. Germline CDR1 reads SEHNR; CDR2 reads FQNEAQ (reference sequence). V gave up 5 bases and J gave up 5 bases; unmatched junction bases: 3. The CDR3 reads CASSAGLAGHNEQFF. The CDR3, as DNA: TGTGCCAGCAGCGCGGGACTAGCGGGACACAATGAGCAGTTCTTC.

A single count supports this clone. The chain carries TRBV28 and TRBJ2-3; D gene unclear. CDR3 size: 17 residues. Trimming pared 2 bases from V and 0 bases from J, leaving 15 bases between. Germline V CDR1 and CDR2: MDHEN, SYDVKM. The CDR3 DNA reads as TGTGCCAGCAGTTTAGGCCACGGGCCCACTAGCACAGATACGCAGTATTTT. This codes for CASSLGHGPTSTDTQYF.

The rearrangement uses TRBV19 and TRBJ2-7, with 9 positions matching TRBD1. V trimming: 6 bases; J trimming: 7 bases; junction bases outside the gene matches: 7. The CDR3 spans 13 residues. Germline V gives CDR1 LNHDA, CDR2 SQIVND (reference sequence). CDR3 loop: CASRPTGGVEQYF. The CDR3 nucleotides are TGTGCCAGTAGACCGACAGGGGGGGTGGAGCAGTACTTC.

V is TRBV28 and J is TRBJ2-4; the D gene is possibly TRBD1 (6 bases). The V gene lost 3 bases and the J gene lost 7 bases, with 16 bases spanning the gap. This CDR3 comprises 15 residues. CDR1 and CDR2 (germline): MDHEN, SYDVKM. In nucleotides, the CDR3 is TGTGCCAGCAGTTTGGGCCGGGACATCGGGAACATTCAGTACTTC. Its protein is CASSLGRDIGNIQYF.

This rearrangement joins TRBV10-1 to TRBJ2-1; D gene unclear. V shed 3 bases and J shed 4 bases, with 7 bases lying between them. This CDR3 is built from 13 residues. In germline, CDR1 is WNHNN, CDR2 SYGVQD (reference sequence). Here the CDR3 DNA reads TGCGCCAGCAGTGACGACCCTTACAATGAGCAGTTCTTC. The encoded protein is CASSDDPYNEQFF.

The V and J genes are TRBV27 and TRBJ1-4; D possibly corresponds to TRBD1 (5 bases). CDR3 length equals 14 residues. Germline V CDR1 and CDR2: MNHEY, SMNVEV (reference sequence). Trimming took 8 bases from V and 3 from J, leaving 13 bases between them. Here the CDR3 reads CASSIRDPNEKLFF. DNA of the CDR3: TGTGCCAGCTCCATCCGGGACCCTAATGAAAAACTGTTTTTT.

V is TRBV27 and J is TRBJ2-7; the match to TRBD1 covers 7 bases. The CDR3 is made up of 12 amino acids. Germline V lookup: CDR1 MNHEY, CDR2 SMNVEV (reference sequence). V lost 6 bases, J lost 7 bases, and 6 bases stayed unmatched. The CDR3 is CASRGTAREQYF. The CDR3 coding sequence is TGTGCCAGCAGGGGGACAGCCCGAGAGCAGTACTTC.

The rearrangement uses TRBV4-3 and TRBJ1-1; D uncertain. This CDR3 is built from 15 residues. Germline-derived CDR1 and CDR2 are LGHNA and YSLEER. Trimming stripped 0 bases from V and 3 bases from J, with 11 bases between. Here the CDR3 DNA reads TGCGCCAGCAGCCAAGATACGGAACGGGACACTGAAGCTTTCTTT. It yields the protein CASSQDTERDTEAFF.

This clone was picked up one time. The genes are TRBV19 and TRBJ2-2; weak D call: TRBD1 (6 bases). The CDR3 length is 15 residues. V was clipped by 5 bases and J by 3 bases, with 13 bases between them. CDR1 and CDR2 (germline): LNHDA, SQIVND (reference sequence). This chain's CDR3 is CASSGRDMYTGELFF. CDR3 coding DNA: TGTGCCAGTAGTGGCCGGGACATGTACACCGGGGAGCTGTTTTTT.

This clone has only one observation. The CDR3 spells CASSLWQKNNEQFF. As DNA, the CDR3 is TGTGCCAGCAGTTTGTGGCAGAAAAACAATGAGCAGTTCTTC. This rearrangement joins TRBV27 to TRBJ2-1; D gene ambiguous. V lost 3 bases, J lost 5 bases, and 11 bases lay in between. The CDR3 runs to 14 residues. The V gene's germline CDR1 is MNHEY and CDR2 SMNVEV (reference sequence).

The rearrangement uses TRBV6-6 and TRBJ1-2; 7 nucleotides line up with TRBD1. This CDR3 has 15 residues. Germline V gene sequence: CDR1 MNHNY, CDR2 SVGAGI (reference sequence). With 6 bases clipped from V and 6 bases from J, the junction kept 13 bases outside the gene matches. CDR3 DNA sequence: TGTGCCAGCAGCGTCTCCCCAGGGGGAATGGATGGCTACACCTTC. Its translation is CASSVSPGGMDGYTF.

V usage is TRBV28 and J usage is TRBJ1-2, with D unresolved. Germline V CDR1 and CDR2: MDHEN, SYDVKM. The CDR3 runs 12 residues. Trimming pared 5 bases from V and 5 bases from J, leaving 9 bases between. The CDR3 is CASSPLKYGYTF. The CDR3, as DNA: TGTGCCAGCAGTCCGCTAAAGTATGGCTACACCTTC.

The chain links TRBV5-4 to TRBJ2-7; D gene ambiguous. Trimming stripped 3 bases from V and 0 bases from J, with 13 bases between. The CDR3 has 15 amino acids. Germline V gene lookup returns CDR1 SGHNT and CDR2 YYREEE (reference sequence). CDR3 sequence: CASSSTPLGSYEQYF. The DNA for the CDR3 is TGTGCCAGCAGCTCGACACCCTTGGGCTCCTACGAGCAGTACTTC.